These 30 T cell receptor beta chains originate from one sample sequenced in a study of naive and memory T cell subsets. Adult healthy volunteers gave 2.5 ml peripheral blood for whole-blood RNA. Reverse transcription of blood and skin TCR RNA was primed at alpha and beta constant regions. TCRdb independently ran MiXCR on the 5' RACE reads; one entry per CDR3 protein. The table lists about 22,000 distinct CDR3 sequences, about 4.4% of them singletons. Source of these receptors: a male donor in good health.

At least ten counts were recorded for this clonotype. CDR3 amino acids: CSAKDPGAYNQPQHF. CDR3 in DNA: TGCAGTGCCAAAGATCCGGGGGCGTATAATCAGCCCCAGCATTTT. V usage is TRBV20-1 and J usage is TRBJ1-5; tentatively, D is TRBD1 (6 bases). V dropped 6 bases and J dropped 4 bases, with 19 bases sitting between them. Germline-derived CDR1 and CDR2 are DFQATT and SNEGSKA (reference sequence). The CDR3 is 15 amino acids.

This clonotype was counted ten times or more. The chain links TRBV7-7 to TRBJ2-5; 11 nucleotides align to TRBD2. This CDR3 is 15 amino acids long. Germline V CDR1 and CDR2: SSHAT, FNYEAQ (reference sequence). V trimming: 5 bases; J trimming: 1 base; junction bases outside the gene matches: 3. The CDR3 reads CASSLGTSGQETQYF. CDR3 nucleotides: TGTGCCAGCAGCCTCGGGACTAGCGGCCAAGAGACCCAGTACTTC.

This clonotype was seen at least ten times. The V gene is TRBV20-1, the J gene TRBJ1-6, with D possibly matching TRBD1 (5 bases). V lost 3 bases to trimming and J lost 8 bases, with 14 bases between them. The germline V gene encodes CDR1 DFQATT and CDR2 SNEGSKA (reference sequence). This CDR3 contains 14 residues. CDR3 nucleotide sequence: TGCAGTGCTAGGAAGACAGCCACAGATTCACCCCTCCACTTT. This encodes CSARKTATDSPLHF.

This clonotype showed up many times. The chain links TRBV9 to TRBJ1-2; D perhaps matches TRBD1 (6 bases). Germline V gene sequence: CDR1 SGDLS, CDR2 YYNGEE. Trimming stripped 3 bases from V and 1 base from J, with 16 bases between. The CDR3 covers 16 residues. The CDR3 DNA sequence: TGTGCCAGCAGCGGAGATAGGGGGACCCGTAACTATGGCTACACCTTC. Translating gives CASSGDRGTRNYGYTF.

This clonotype was seen many times. The chain is built from TRBV10-2 and TRBJ2-1; D is ambiguous. V was shortened by 6 bases and J by 1 base, with 7 bases between the two germline ends. Germline assignment: CDR1 WSHSY and CDR2 SAAADI. This CDR3 has 13 residues. CDR3 protein: CASRGRSYNEQFF. CDR3 in DNA: TGCGCCAGCAGGGGCAGGTCCTACAATGAGCAGTTCTTC.

This clonotype was counted at least ten times. The chain employs TRBV6-5 and TRBJ1-5; D is perhaps TRBD1 (6 bases). The CDR3 contains 16 residues. CDR1 is MNHEY and CDR2 is SVGAGI in the germline V gene. Deletions cut 2 bases from V and 3 bases from J, with 14 bases between. CDR3: CASSYRATGSNQPQHF. CDR3 coding DNA: TGTGCCAGCAGTTACCGGGCTACAGGGTCCAATCAGCCCCAGCATTTT.

This clonotype was seen a single time. One base away lies a much larger clone, so this may be a sequencing read error. The chain recombines TRBV11-2 with TRBJ2-1; 10 nucleotides line up with TRBD1. From germline, CDR1 is SGHAT and CDR2 FQNNGV. The CDR3 runs to 13 residues. The ends lost 4 bases at V and 6 bases at J; junction bases unmatched: 0. For the CDR3, the DNA is TGTGCCAGCAGCTGGACAGGGGGCAATGAGCAGTTCTTC. Protein: CASSWTGGNEQFF.

In this sample, this clonotype turned up many times. This chain connects TRBV7-2 to TRBJ1-1; 8 positions match TRBD1. The CDR3 runs to 14 residues. The V gene's germline CDR1 is SGHTA and CDR2 FQGNSA. The ends lost 6 bases at V and 4 bases at J; junction bases unmatched: 7. The CDR3 is CASRRTGGVTEAFF. The DNA for the CDR3 is TGTGCCAGCAGAAGAACAGGGGGGGTCACTGAAGCTTTCTTT.

This clonotype has a count of ten or more. The chain is built from TRBV11-2 and TRBJ2-1, with TRBD2 matching over 10 bases. The CDR3 contains 17 residues. Trimming cost V 4 bases and J 8 bases; bases outside gene matches: 14. Per the germline V gene, CDR1 is SGHAT and CDR2 is FQNNGV. DNA for the CDR3: TGTGCCAGCAGCTCCACCCGTAGCACTAGCGGGGACCATGAGCAGTTCTTC. Translating gives CASSSTRSTSGDHEQFF.

This clonotype has ten or more counts. The gene calls are TRBV10-2 and TRBJ2-3; TRBD2 agrees at 10 bases. CDR3 length: 17 amino acids. Germline CDR1 WSHSY, CDR2 SAAADI. After removal of 0 bases from V and 2 bases from J, the junction contained 5 bases not matched to a gene. The chain's CDR3 is CASSESASGGHTDTQYF. The CDR3 nucleotides are TGCGCCAGCAGTGAGTCGGCTAGCGGGGGACACACAGATACGCAGTATTTT.

This clonotype has a count of ten or more. Relative to the germline gene, one junction end is altered; a read error may explain this. This sequence joins TRBV28 and TRBJ2-1; 8 bases map to TRBD1. Germline loops: CDR1 MDHEN, CDR2 SYDVKM. The CDR3 consists of 12 residues. The CDR3 region has the DNA TGTGCCAGCAGTTTTACCAGGGGGCGTGAGCTCTTC. It translates to CASSFTRGRELF.

There are many counts of this clonotype. The chain couples TRBV3-1 to TRBJ2-5; D uncertain. Trimming cost V 4 bases and J 1 base, with 13 bases left between them. The V gene's germline CDR1 is LGHDT and CDR2 YNNKEL (reference sequence). The CDR3 is 15 residues long. The CDR3 region is CASSPLGRGQETQYF. The CDR3 DNA reads as TGTGCCAGCAGCCCCTTAGGTCGCGGCCAAGAGACCCAGTACTTC.

This clonotype was recorded many times. V usage is TRBV7-2 and J usage is TRBJ1-5; perhaps TRBD1 as D (6 bases). From germline, CDR1 is SGHTA and CDR2 FQGNSA. The CDR3 is made up of 17 amino acids. V was clipped by 4 bases and J by 6 bases, with 22 bases between them. The CDR3 coding sequence is TGTGCCAGCAGCTCCGGCGCCGGGGGGCGGTTTGGTCAGCCCCAGCATTTT. Translating gives CASSSGAGGRFGQPQHF. Full variable domain (outside the CDR3, taken from reference TRBV7-2 and TRBJ1-5): GAGVSQSPSNKVTEKGKDVELRCDPISGHTALYWYRQSLGQGLEFLIYFQGNSAPDKSGLPSDRFSAERTGGSVSTLTIQRTQQEDSAVYLCASSSGAGGRFGQPQHFGDGTRLSIL.

This clonotype was picked up many times. The genes are TRBV6-5 and TRBJ2-7; D gene uncertain. V gave up 5 bases and J gave up 5 bases, with 19 bases separating them. The CDR3 has 15 amino acids. Germline CDR1 MNHEY, CDR2 SVGAGI. The CDR3 spells CASSLRAVLGHEQYF. CDR3 in DNA: TGTGCCAGCAGTCTTCGGGCCGTTCTTGGCCACGAGCAGTACTTC.

The table lists this clonotype with many counts. The chain has TRBV2 and TRBJ2-3, with D possibly TRBD1 on 6 matching bases. V gave up 6 bases and J gave up 3 bases, with 16 bases separating them. This CDR3 contains 15 residues. Per the germline V gene, CDR1 is SNHLY and CDR2 is FYNNEI. The CDR3, as DNA: TGTGCCAGCAGACTTGGACAGTTGAGGACAGATACGCAGTATTTT. Its protein is CASRLGQLRTDTQYF.

This clonotype occurred many times. This rearrangement joins TRBV5-1 to TRBJ1-1; no reliable D call. CDR1 SGHRS and CDR2 YFSETQ come from the germline V gene. Trimming took off 0 bases at V and 4 bases at J, with 10 bases between the two ends. The CDR3 is 14 amino acids. In DNA, the CDR3 is TGCGCCAGCAGCTTGGATGGAAGGGCCACTGAAGCTTTCTTT. As protein: CASSLDGRATEAFF.

This clonotype was seen ten or more times. CDR3 protein: CSLRQLTEAFF. CDR3 bases: TGCAGCCTTAGACAGCTGACTGAAGCTTTCTTT. This chain joins TRBV20-1 and TRBJ1-1; tentative D call: TRBD1 (5 bases). This CDR3 is built from 11 residues. The germline V gene encodes CDR1 DFQATT and CDR2 SNEGSKA (reference sequence).

This clonotype was seen many times. J is TRBJ2-2 and V is TRBV27, with TRBD2 matching over 7 bases. Germline lookup yields CDR1 MNHEY and CDR2 SMNVEV (reference sequence). With V trimmed by 5 bases and J by 1 base, 10 bases remained unmatched. The CDR3 contains 17 residues. CDR3 protein: CASSPHLLAWNTGELFF. CDR3 sequence (DNA): TGTGCCAGCAGTCCTCACTTACTAGCGTGGAACACCGGGGAGCTGTTTTTT.

Many counts were recorded for this clonotype. The V gene is TRBV29-1, the J gene TRBJ2-2, with 10 bases lining up with TRBD1. Trimming at V came to 3 bases and at J to 1 base, leaving 2 bases not matched to a gene. The CDR3 is 15 residues long. Germline CDR1 SQVTM, CDR2 ANQGSEA. Here the CDR3 reads CSVEGTGENTGELFF. Written as DNA, the CDR3 is TGCAGCGTTGAGGGGACAGGGGAGAACACCGGGGAGCTGTTTTTT.

This clonotype was detected ten times or more. The chain uses TRBV6-1 and TRBJ2-2; a possible D gene is TRBD1 (6 bases). Looked up from germline, CDR1 is MNHNS and CDR2 is SASEGT. Trimming removed 4 bases from V and 3 bases from J, with 12 bases in between. This CDR3 region has 15 residues. The CDR3 here is CASSVQGIDTGELFF. The CDR3 coding sequence is TGTGCCAGCAGTGTGCAGGGGATCGACACCGGGGAGCTGTTTTTT.

By share, this clonotype ranks as medium-sized. The chain has TRBV18 and TRBJ2-3; D is unclear. The V gene lost 1 base and the J gene lost 3 bases, with 11 bases spanning the gap. The CDR3 is 15 amino acids. Looked up from germline, CDR1 is KGHSH and CDR2 is LQKENI. CDR3: CASSPLWGSTDTQYF. As DNA, the CDR3 is TGTGCCAGCTCACCACTGTGGGGTTCGACAGATACGCAGTATTTT.

This clonotype was observed many times. The chain recombines TRBV28 with TRBJ1-2, with TRBD1 matching 7 bases. This CDR3 region has 13 residues. CDR1 and CDR2 from the germline V gene are MDHEN and SYDVKM. Trimming removed 6 bases from V and 3 bases from J; junction bases left unmatched: 4. The CDR3 loop reads CASRQGSDYGYTF. DNA for the CDR3: TGTGCCAGCAGACAGGGGTCGGACTATGGCTACACCTTC.

This clonotype was seen ten or more times. This CDR3 is CSVLSWGAGTGELFF. CDR3 in DNA: TGCAGCGTTTTATCCTGGGGTGCGGGCACCGGGGAGCTGTTTTTT. The chain recombines TRBV29-1 with TRBJ2-2, with D tentatively TRBD2 (5 bases). V dropped 5 bases and J dropped 4 bases, with 17 bases sitting between them. Per the germline V gene, CDR1 is SQVTM and CDR2 is ANQGSEA. This CDR3 has 15 amino acids.

There are many counts of this clonotype. This sequence joins TRBV6-2 or TRBV6-3 and TRBJ1-2; 10 nucleotides align to TRBD1. Germline loops: CDR1 MNHEY, CDR2 SVGEGT. The CDR3 contains 15 residues. V shed 2 bases and J 6 bases; nucleotides not matched to a gene: 6. The CDR3 bases are TGTGCCAGCAGTTACCCTGGGACAGGGGTTGATGGCTACACCTTC. It is translated as CASSYPGTGVDGYTF.

In this sample, this clonotype is medium-sized. The chain joins TRBV7-2 to TRBJ2-1, with D unresolved. The germline CDR1 and CDR2 sequences are SGHTA and FQGNSA. The CDR3 spans 15 residues. Deletions cut 3 bases from V and 3 bases from J, with 12 bases between. The CDR3 nucleotides read TGTGCCAGCAGCTTCGCTCCCGACAACTACAATGAGCAGTTCTTC. It specifies CASSFAPDNYNEQFF.

By its share, this clonotype is medium-sized (0.01 to 0.1%). The gene calls are TRBV7-6 and TRBJ2-3, with 16 bases identical to TRBD2. Trimming removed 4 bases from V and 2 bases from J; junction bases left unmatched: 9. The CDR3 is made up of 19 amino acids. CDR1 is SGHVS, CDR2 FNYEAQ, per germline. The CDR3 here is CASSWTPGLAGGNTDTQYF. The DNA for the CDR3 is TGTGCCAGCAGCTGGACCCCGGGACTAGCGGGGGGGAACACAGATACGCAGTATTTT.

This clonotype was found many times. The V and J genes are TRBV29-1 and TRBJ2-1; the match to TRBD1 covers 7 bases. The trim removed 6 bases at V and 12 bases at J, leaving 8 bases unmatched. This CDR3 is 11 amino acids long. Looked up from germline, CDR1 is SQVTM and CDR2 is ANQGSEA. CDR3 nucleotide sequence: TGCAGCGTACGGACACAGGGGACGCAGTTCTTC. Its translation: CSVRTQGTQFF.

The genes are TRBV7-9 and TRBJ1-2; 8 nucleotides line up with TRBD1. CDR1 is SEHNR and CDR2 is FQNEAQ in the germline V gene (reference sequence). The V segment lost 6 bases and the J segment 7 bases; nucleotides outside the gene matches: 10. CDR3 length: 14 amino acids. Written as DNA, the CDR3 is TGTGCCAGCAGGATACAGGGGGGCTTGGGTGGCTACACCTTC. Encoded protein: CASRIQGGLGGYTF.

This clonotype was observed many times. The chain links TRBV4-2 to TRBJ2-2; 10 positions agree with TRBD2. V trimming: 0 bases; J trimming: 6 bases; junction bases outside the gene matches: 4. The CDR3 runs to 16 residues. Germline CDR1 is LGHNA and CDR2 is YNFKEQ. DNA for the CDR3: TGTGCCAGCAGCCAAGATGGGACTAGCGACGCCGGGGAGCTGTTTTTT. Protein: CASSQDGTSDAGELFF.

This clonotype was seen at least ten times. The chain recombines TRBV6-2 or TRBV6-3 with TRBJ2-7; no clear D. This CDR3 region has 13 residues. Germline CDR1 reads MNHEY; CDR2 reads SVGEGT. Trimming removed 6 bases from V and 5 bases from J, with 14 bases in between. CDR3 DNA sequence: TGTGCCAGCAGACTTCACGGCCTAAACGAGCAGTACTTC. It translates to CASRLHGLNEQYF.